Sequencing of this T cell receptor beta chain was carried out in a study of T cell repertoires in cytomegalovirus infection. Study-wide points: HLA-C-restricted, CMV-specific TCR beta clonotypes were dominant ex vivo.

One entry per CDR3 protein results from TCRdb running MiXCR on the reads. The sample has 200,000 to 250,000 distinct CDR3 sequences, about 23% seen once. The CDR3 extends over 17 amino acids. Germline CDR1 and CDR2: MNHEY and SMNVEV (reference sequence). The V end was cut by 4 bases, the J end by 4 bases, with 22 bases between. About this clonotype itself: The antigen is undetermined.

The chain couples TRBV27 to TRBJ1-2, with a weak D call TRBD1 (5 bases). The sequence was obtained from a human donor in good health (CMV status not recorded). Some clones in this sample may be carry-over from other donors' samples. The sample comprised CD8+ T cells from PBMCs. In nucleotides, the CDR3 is TGTGCCAGCAGTTCCGTCCGGTCGGGGGATCTCTCCTATGGCTACACCTTC. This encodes CASSSVRSGDLSYGYTF.